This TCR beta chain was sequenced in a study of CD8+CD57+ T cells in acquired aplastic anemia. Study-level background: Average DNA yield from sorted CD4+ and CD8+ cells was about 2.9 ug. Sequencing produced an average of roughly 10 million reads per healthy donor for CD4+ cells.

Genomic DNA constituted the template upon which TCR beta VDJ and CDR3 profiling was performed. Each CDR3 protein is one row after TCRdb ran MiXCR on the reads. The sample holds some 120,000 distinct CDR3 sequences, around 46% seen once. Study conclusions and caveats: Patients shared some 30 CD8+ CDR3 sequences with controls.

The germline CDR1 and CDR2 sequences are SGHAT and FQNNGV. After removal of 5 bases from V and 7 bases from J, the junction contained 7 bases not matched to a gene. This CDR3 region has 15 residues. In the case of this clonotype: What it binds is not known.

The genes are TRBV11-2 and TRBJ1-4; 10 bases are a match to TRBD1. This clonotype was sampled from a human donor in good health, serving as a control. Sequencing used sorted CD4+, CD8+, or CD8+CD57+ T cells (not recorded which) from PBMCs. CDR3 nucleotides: TGTGCCAGCAGCCACCGGGACAGGGGAGGTGAAAAACTGTTTTTT. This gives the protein CASSHRDRGGEKLFF.